The T cell receptor beta chain under discussion was sequenced for a study of blood T cells in healthy people across ages (dated by TCRdb to about 2015). Broadly, across the study: In model experiments, template switching captured roughly one uniquely barcoded TCR beta cDNA molecule for every two T cells. Using deep sequencing normalized with unique cDNA molecular identifiers, the study measured how TCR beta repertoire diversity changes with age. The donors were divided into four age groups: young (average about 15 years), middle-aged (over 35), aged (roughly 60) and long-lived (about 80). To avoid experimental bias, donors of different ages were distributed randomly across sequencing lanes. For two donors (one aged 18 to 30 and one aged 80 or older), the study analyzed two additional independent replicas of 1 million unique cDNA reads from the same blood draw. General findings and caveats noted by the study authors: Bulk unsorted PBMC profiling prevented conclusive comparison of naive and antigen-experienced compartments. Compared with the aged group, the long-lived group had more naive CD4+ T cells, fewer expanded clones and increased TCR diversity, a pattern suggesting age selection. The CMV infection status of donors was not known, potentially confounding age-related changes in expanded clonotypes. Estimates of total diversity based on one million sequenced T cells were regarded as lower bounds and as underestimates. The percentage of naive T cells measured by flow cytometry correlated strongly with observed TCR beta diversity. As age increased, observed TCR beta diversity per million T cells dropped in a roughly linear way, and a significant reduction was already evident by age about 40.

Donors were 35 to 40 systemically healthy Caucasian individuals from Russia aged about 6 to 100 years. Ten milliliters of peripheral blood were drawn from each donor into EDTA-treated Vacutainer tubes. Ficoll-Paque density-gradient centrifugation was used to isolate PBMCs, with at least 6.5 million per sample. Trizol reagent was used to extract total RNA from the PBMCs, yielding at least 6 micrograms per sample. Naive CD45RAhigh/CD27high T cell percentages were measured by flow cytometry on a PBMC aliquot from every donor. A few counts support this clonotype. This receptor's antigen is unknown. No base qualities exist here, and no much larger clone lies one base off it. The cysteine opens and the phenylalanine closes a CDR3 of 15 amino acids. Only the CDR3 DNA is retained, 45 bases long and in frame from the first base. CDR1 and CDR2 are drawn from the germline V gene (reference sequence): LNHNV, YYDKDF. Relative to germline, V is 0 bases shorter and J is 6 bases shorter, with 12 bases between their ends.

Library construction relied on 5' RACE. Sequencer: Illumina HiSeq 2500. The second PCR ran for about 7 to 11 cycles and used a J-beta primer mix along with a sample-barcoded 5' primer. A unique molecular identifier was introduced onto each TCR beta cDNA molecule by a template-switch 5' adaptor carrying 12 random nucleotides. Each sample yielded at least 3 million CDR3-containing paired-end reads. The Mint cDNA synthesis kit, primed by a TRBC-specific oligonucleotide, was used to synthesize first-strand cDNA from all RNA. Following uracil-DNA glycosylase treatment, all cDNA underwent a first 18-cycle PCR with the universal primers M1SS and BC2_uni_R. In the authors' own workflow: Normalization of each sample was performed by random selection of 1 million high-quality reads, each carrying a distinct molecular identifier. Reads with shared molecular identifiers were discarded instead of being binned into consensus sequences. MiTCR, set to a Q25 quality threshold and the strictest error-elimination algorithm, was used for CDR3 identification, clonotype clustering and error correction. A nonparametric unseen species model using Euler transformation provided a lower-bound estimate of total TCR beta diversity. The public reads were run again by TCRdb, first through fastp at Q25 and then through MiXCR, and only productive beta chains were kept. Every distinct CDR3 protein forms one entry, paired with its most common genes and DNA. The V and J calls were not made by the authors but by TCRdb's processing. The sample records hundreds of thousands of distinct CDR3 sequences, under 25% of which are singletons. The top ten constitute 3.6% of the sample.

What was sequenced was blood. The chain employs TRBV15 and TRBJ1-5, and possibly TRBD1, on 6 matching bases. The TCR was taken from a man in his 70s in good health. The nucleotide sequence is TGTGCCACCAGCAGAGATAACATGGGGGCTCAGCCCCAGCATTTT. It encodes CATSRDNMGAQPQHF.